One sample yielded the 15 T cell receptor beta chains listed below, sequenced in a study of CD8 T cells in ankylosing spondylitis. Whole-study findings and limits: Made up of fewer than 10 highly homologous variants, a TCR beta motif appeared characteristic of ankylosing spondylitis blood.

These receptors have no known antigen. TCRdb fed the 5' RACE reads into MiXCR, producing one record per CDR3 protein. The repertoire holds a few hundred thousand distinct CDR3 sequences, with around 22% as singletons. Sequences were obtained from blood, either unsorted or a sorted T cell fraction (not recorded which). These receptors were collected from a male donor with ankylosing spondylitis.

This clonotype was detected a few times. The V gene is TRBV14, the J gene TRBJ2-3; 10 bases align to TRBD1. Trimming at V came to 0 bases and at J to 6 bases, leaving 6 bases not matched to a gene. The CDR3 loop spans 16 amino acids. Germline V CDR1 and CDR2: SGHDN, FVKESK. The CDR3 is CASSQDPGQGSDTQYF. Here the CDR3 DNA reads TGTGCCAGCAGCCAAGACCCGGGACAGGGGTCGGATACGCAGTATTTT.

This rearrangement joins TRBV12-3 or TRBV12-4 to TRBJ1-2, with 7 bases that match TRBD1. V gave up 6 bases and J gave up 3 bases; unmatched junction bases: 1. There are 12 residues in the CDR3. The DNA for the CDR3 is TGTGCCAGCAGCAGGGGGGACTATGGCTACACCTTC. Residues: CASSRGDYGYTF.

This sequence joins TRBV20-1 and TRBJ1-1; D is unclear. V lost 5 bases and J lost 0, with 10 bases in between. The length of the CDR3 is 13 residues. From germline, CDR1 is DFQATT and CDR2 SNEGSKA (reference sequence). CDR3 region: CSAGRVVNTEAFF. CDR3 coding DNA: TGCAGTGCTGGTCGGGTGGTGAACACTGAAGCTTTCTTT.

The chain joins TRBV7-9 to TRBJ1-4, with D maybe TRBD1 (6 bases). Germline values: CDR1 SEHNR, CDR2 FQNEAQ (reference sequence). V was pared by 2 bases and J by 7 bases, with 14 bases between. The CDR3 spans 15 residues. In DNA, the CDR3 is TGTGCCAGCAGCTTAAACACAGGGATCGTTGAAAAACTGTTTTTT. This translates into CASSLNTGIVEKLFF.

The chain couples TRBV5-1 to TRBJ2-6; D is possibly TRBD1 (6 bases). In germline, CDR1 is SGHRS, CDR2 YFSETQ. The CDR3 is made up of 16 amino acids. Between the trimmed V and J ends, which lost 5 bases and 4 bases, there was a span of 16 bases. CDR3 nucleotides: TGCGCCAGCAGTCGGGACCAGGGGTACGGGGCCAACGTCCTGACTTTC. Its protein product is CASSRDQGYGANVLTF.

This clonotype has more than one count but fewer than ten. DNA of the CDR3: TGTGCCAGCAGTTTGCTAGCGGGGAATGAGCAGTTCTTC. It codes for CASSLLAGNEQFF. The genes are TRBV12-3 or TRBV12-4 and TRBJ2-1; 9 bases are a match to TRBD2. Trimming cost V 3 bases and J 7 bases; bases outside gene matches: 1. The CDR3 extends over 13 amino acids.

The V and J genes are TRBV9 and TRBJ2-1; D is ambiguous. The CDR3 contains 15 residues. Germline assignment: CDR1 SGDLS and CDR2 YYNGEE. V gave up 0 bases and J gave up 6 bases, with 13 bases separating them. The CDR3 spells CASSVGAHPPNEQFF. The CDR3, as DNA: TGTGCCAGCAGCGTAGGGGCCCACCCCCCCAATGAGCAGTTCTTC.

The rearrangement uses TRBV10-2 and TRBJ2-7; D not certain. The ends were cut back, 2 bases at V and 9 bases at J, with 5 bases in the middle. The CDR3 totals 10 residues. Germline V gives CDR1 WSHSY, CDR2 SAAADI. In nucleotides, the CDR3 is TGCGCCAGCAGTGAGGACCGGCAGTACTTC. Translating it yields CASSEDRQYF.

The chain uses TRBV21-1 and TRBJ2-3. TRBV21-1 constitutes a pseudogene. This CDR3 contains 14 residues. The CDR3 loop reads CASSKAIRTDTQYF. CDR3 sequence (DNA): TGTGCCAGCAGCAAAGCTATCCGCACAGATACGCAGTATTTT.

The CDR3: CAWSRTSGYEQFF. The CDR3 nucleotides are TGTGCCTGGAGTCGGACTAGCGGGTATGAGCAGTTCTTC. The chain has TRBV30 and TRBJ2-1; 11 nucleotides agree with TRBD2. The germline V gene encodes CDR1 GTSNPN and CDR2 SVGIG (reference sequence). The CDR3 covers 13 residues. Losses at the gene ends were 2 bases for V and 8 bases for J; bases not matched to a gene: 2.

The chain employs TRBV6-2 or TRBV6-3 and TRBJ2-2; 8 positions match TRBD2. CDR1 and CDR2 from the germline V gene are MNHEY and SVGEGT. J lost 7 bases, V lost 8 bases, and 9 bases had no gene match. The CDR3 extends over 14 amino acids. The CDR3 coding sequence is TGTGCCAGCGGCCCGGGACTAGAAATCGGGGAGCTGTTTTTT. It translates to CASGPGLEIGELFF.

The chain employs TRBV12-3 or TRBV12-4 and TRBJ2-3, with 7 bases matching TRBD1. The CDR3 runs 15 residues. J gave up 0 bases and V 7 bases, and 7 bases lay outside the gene matches. The CDR3 nucleotides read TGTGCCAGCAAAGGGACAGCCCCTAGCACAGATACGCAGTATTTT. Translated: CASKGTAPSTDTQYF.

The rearrangement links TRBV18 to TRBJ2-1; D might be TRBD1 (5 bases). This CDR3 comprises 16 residues. Trimming stripped 6 bases from V and 7 bases from J, with 22 bases between. The germline V gene has CDR1 KGHSH and CDR2 LQKENI. CDR3 amino acids: CASSPIRGEYRNEQFF. CDR3 DNA sequence: TGTGCCAGCTCCCCGATAAGGGGCGAATACAGGAATGAGCAGTTCTTC.

The chain couples TRBV5-5 to TRBJ2-3, with D possibly being TRBD2 (6 bases). This CDR3 contains 15 residues. Germline V gene data show CDR1 as SGHKS and CDR2 as YYEKEE (reference sequence). V shed 0 bases and J shed 2 bases, with 10 bases lying between them. CDR3 DNA sequence: TGTGCCAGCAGCTTGGGCGGGGCCCCCACAGATACGCAGTATTTT. Translating gives CASSLGGAPTDTQYF.

The gene calls are TRBV6-5 and TRBJ1-4; D is unclear. V lost 2 bases and J lost 0, with 4 bases in between. The CDR3 extends over 14 amino acids. Germline V CDR1 and CDR2: MNHEY, SVGAGI. The CDR3 DNA reads TGTGCCAGCAGTTACACTGCAACTAATGAAAAACTGTTTTTT. It codes for CASSYTATNEKLFF.